This T cell receptor beta chain was captured by sequencing in a study of T cells in Graves' hyperthyroidism and ophthalmopathy. In the study overall: The authors collected peripheral blood at initial diagnosis, before any treatment. Study-wide findings and caveats: The model forecast ophthalmopathy, anticipating it by a median roughly 6.3 months before onset. Blood held most thyroid clonotypes expanded above 0.001 frequency. Ophthalmopathy cases were set apart from stable hyperthyroidism by a 13 V-J model.

Amplification of TCR beta CDR3 regions used RNA as the template. During a first-round RT-PCR of the TCR CDR3, the HTBI primer set was used. One entry per CDR3 protein results from TCRdb running MiXCR on the multiplex PCR reads. The table shows fewer than 750,000 distinct CDR3 sequences, with more than 12% occurring only once. This clonotype was seen ten or more times. What it binds is unknown. Germline V lookup: CDR1 MNHEY, CDR2 SMNVEV (reference sequence). The length of the CDR3 is 17 residues. V shed 4 bases and J 2 bases; nucleotides not matched to a gene: 10. This chain joins TRBV27 and TRBJ1-5; 8 bases line up with TRBD1. The clonotype originates from a woman aged 45-65 years with Graves' ophthalmopathy. Sequencing input: blood. The CDR3 reads CASSSKPGGWGNQPQHF. The CDR3 DNA reads TGTGCCAGCAGTTCCAAACCAGGGGGCTGGGGCAATCAGCCCCAGCATTTT.